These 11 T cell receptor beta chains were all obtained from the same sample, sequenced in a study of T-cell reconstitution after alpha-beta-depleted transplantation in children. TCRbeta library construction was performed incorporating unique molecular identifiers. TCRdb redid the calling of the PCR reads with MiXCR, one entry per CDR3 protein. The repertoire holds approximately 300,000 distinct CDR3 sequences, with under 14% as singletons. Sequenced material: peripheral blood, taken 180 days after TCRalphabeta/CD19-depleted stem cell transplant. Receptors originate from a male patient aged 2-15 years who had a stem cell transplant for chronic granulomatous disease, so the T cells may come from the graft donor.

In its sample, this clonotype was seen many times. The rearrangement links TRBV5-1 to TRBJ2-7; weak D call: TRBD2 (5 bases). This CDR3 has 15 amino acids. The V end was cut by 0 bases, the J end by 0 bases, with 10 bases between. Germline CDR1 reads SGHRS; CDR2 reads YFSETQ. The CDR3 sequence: CASSLVAGRSYEQYF. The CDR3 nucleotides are TGCGCCAGCAGCTTGGTTGCGGGTCGCTCCTACGAGCAGTACTTC.

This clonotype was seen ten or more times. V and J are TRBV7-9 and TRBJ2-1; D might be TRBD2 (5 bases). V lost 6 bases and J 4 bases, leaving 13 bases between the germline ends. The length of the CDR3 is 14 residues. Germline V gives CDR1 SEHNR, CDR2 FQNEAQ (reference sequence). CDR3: CASRNEAEYNEQFF. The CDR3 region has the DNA TGTGCCAGCAGAAATGAAGCGGAGTACAATGAGCAGTTCTTC.

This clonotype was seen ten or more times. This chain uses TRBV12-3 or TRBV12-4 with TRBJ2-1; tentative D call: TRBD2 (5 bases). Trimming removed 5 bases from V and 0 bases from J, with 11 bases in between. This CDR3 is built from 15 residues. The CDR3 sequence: CASSPSGFSYNEQFF. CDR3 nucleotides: TGTGCCAGCAGTCCCTCGGGGTTCTCCTACAATGAGCAGTTCTTC.

As DNA, the CDR3 is TGTGCCAGCAGTCGAACCGGGACTAGCGGGGGGAGCCCGTTCTTC. It translates to CASSRTGTSGGSPFF. The rearrangement uses TRBV14 and TRBJ2-1; 15 positions agree with TRBD2. In germline, CDR1 is SGHDN, CDR2 FVKESK. The CDR3 consists of 15 residues. Trimming removed 6 bases from V and 15 bases from J; junction bases left unmatched: 12.

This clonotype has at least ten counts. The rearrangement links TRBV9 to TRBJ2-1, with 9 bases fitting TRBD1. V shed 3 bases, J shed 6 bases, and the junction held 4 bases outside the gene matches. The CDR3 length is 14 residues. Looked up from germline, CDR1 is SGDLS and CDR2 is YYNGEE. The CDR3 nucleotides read TGTGCCAGCAGCGAAGGGGACAGGGCCAATGAGCAGTTCTTC. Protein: CASSEGDRANEQFF.

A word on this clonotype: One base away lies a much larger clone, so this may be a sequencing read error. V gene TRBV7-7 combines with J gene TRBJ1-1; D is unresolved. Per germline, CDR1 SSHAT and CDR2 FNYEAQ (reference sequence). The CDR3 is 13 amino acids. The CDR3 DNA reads TGTGCCGGCAGCTCTGGACCAGACACTGAAGCTTTCTTT. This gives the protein CAGSSGPDTEAFF.

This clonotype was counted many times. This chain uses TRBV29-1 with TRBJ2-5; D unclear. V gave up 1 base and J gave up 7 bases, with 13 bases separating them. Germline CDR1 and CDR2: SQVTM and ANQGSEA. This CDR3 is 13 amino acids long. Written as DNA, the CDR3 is TGCAGCGTTGAAGCCGTGGGTGGCAGGACCCAGTACTTC. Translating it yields CSVEAVGGRTQYF.

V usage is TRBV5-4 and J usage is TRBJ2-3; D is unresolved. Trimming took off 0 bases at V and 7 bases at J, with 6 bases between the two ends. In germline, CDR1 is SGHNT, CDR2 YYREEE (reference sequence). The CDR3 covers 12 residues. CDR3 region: CASSLGVNTQYF. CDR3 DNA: TGTGCCAGCAGCTTGGGGGTGAATACGCAGTATTTT.

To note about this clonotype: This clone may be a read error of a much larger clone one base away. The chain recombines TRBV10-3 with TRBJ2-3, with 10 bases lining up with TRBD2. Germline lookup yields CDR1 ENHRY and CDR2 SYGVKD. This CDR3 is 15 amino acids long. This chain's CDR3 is CTTLDIGTSADTQYF. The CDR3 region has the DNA TGTACCACCTTGGACATAGGGACTAGCGCCGATACGCAGTATTTT.

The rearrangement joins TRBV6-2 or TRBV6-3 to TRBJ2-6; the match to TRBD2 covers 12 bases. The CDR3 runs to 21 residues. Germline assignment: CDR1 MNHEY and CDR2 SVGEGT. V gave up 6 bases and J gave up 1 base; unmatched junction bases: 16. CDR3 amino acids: CASSSLGLAGMMGSGANVLTF. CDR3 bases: TGTGCCAGCAGCTCCCTAGGACTAGCGGGGATGATGGGTTCTGGGGCCAACGTCCTGACTTTC.

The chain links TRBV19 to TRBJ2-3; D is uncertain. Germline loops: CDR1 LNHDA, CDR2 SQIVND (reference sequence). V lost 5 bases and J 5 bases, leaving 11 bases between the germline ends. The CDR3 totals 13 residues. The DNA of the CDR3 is TGTGCCAGTAGTGAGGTAACAAGAGATACGCAGTATTTT. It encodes CASSEVTRDTQYF. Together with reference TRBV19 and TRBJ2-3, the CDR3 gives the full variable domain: DGGITQSPKYLFRKEGQNVTLSCEQNLNHDAMYWYRQDPGQGLRLIYYSQIVNDFQKGDIAEGYSVSREKKESFPLTVTSAQKNPTAFYLCASSEVTRDTQYFGPGTRLTVL.